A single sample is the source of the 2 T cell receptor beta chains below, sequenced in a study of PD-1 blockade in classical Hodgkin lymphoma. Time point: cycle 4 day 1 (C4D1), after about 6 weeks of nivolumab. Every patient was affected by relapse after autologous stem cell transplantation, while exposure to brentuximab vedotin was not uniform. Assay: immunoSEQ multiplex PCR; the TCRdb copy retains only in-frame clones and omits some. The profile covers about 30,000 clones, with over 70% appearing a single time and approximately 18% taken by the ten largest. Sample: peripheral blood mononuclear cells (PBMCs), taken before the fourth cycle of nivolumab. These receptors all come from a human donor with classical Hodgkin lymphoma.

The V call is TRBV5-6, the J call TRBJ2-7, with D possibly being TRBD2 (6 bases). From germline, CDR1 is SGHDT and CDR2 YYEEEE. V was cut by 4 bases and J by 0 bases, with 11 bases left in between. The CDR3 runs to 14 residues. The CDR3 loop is CASSRDSYSYEQYF. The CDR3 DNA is TGTGCCAGCAGCCGGGACTCCTACTCCTACGAGCAGTACTTC.

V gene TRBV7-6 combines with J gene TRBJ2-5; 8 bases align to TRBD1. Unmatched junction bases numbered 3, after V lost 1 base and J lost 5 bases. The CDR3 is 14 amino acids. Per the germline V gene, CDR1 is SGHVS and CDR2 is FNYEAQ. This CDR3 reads CASSLGTGTETQYF. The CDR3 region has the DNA TGTGCCAGCAGCTTAGGGACAGGGACGGAGACCCAGTACTTC.